This TCR beta chain was identified in a study of blood T cell repertoires in COVID-19. About the study: Material from acute and convalescent COVID-19 was sourced from the United States, Italy and Spain. Sources were T cells, B-cell-depleted T cells, or PBMCs; the material itself was cDNA or gDNA.

Original handling: Quantification of nucleated cells was approximated via reference gene primer amplification. Here immunoSEQ multiplex PCR was the method, and the copy in TCRdb shows in-frame clones only, minus some. The V and J calls and the clone size are those of that table, but D and trimming were determined from the DNA. The sample has about 15,000 clones, about 80% seen once. Germline V gene lookup returns CDR1 LGHDT and CDR2 YNNKEL (reference sequence). The V gene lost 1 base and the J gene lost 11 bases, with 18 bases spanning the gap. The CDR3 has 16 residues. This receptor was obtained from a man aged 65-85 years with active or convalescent COVID-19. The rearrangement links TRBV3-1 (or the pseudogene TRBV3-2) to TRBJ1-6; tentatively, D is TRBD1 (6 bases). The sequencing sample was made of peripheral blood. The DNA of the CDR3 is TGTGCCAGCAGCCAAGGACTTCAGGGGAGATCGCCACCCCTCCACTTT. Amino acids: CASSQGLQGRSPPLHF.